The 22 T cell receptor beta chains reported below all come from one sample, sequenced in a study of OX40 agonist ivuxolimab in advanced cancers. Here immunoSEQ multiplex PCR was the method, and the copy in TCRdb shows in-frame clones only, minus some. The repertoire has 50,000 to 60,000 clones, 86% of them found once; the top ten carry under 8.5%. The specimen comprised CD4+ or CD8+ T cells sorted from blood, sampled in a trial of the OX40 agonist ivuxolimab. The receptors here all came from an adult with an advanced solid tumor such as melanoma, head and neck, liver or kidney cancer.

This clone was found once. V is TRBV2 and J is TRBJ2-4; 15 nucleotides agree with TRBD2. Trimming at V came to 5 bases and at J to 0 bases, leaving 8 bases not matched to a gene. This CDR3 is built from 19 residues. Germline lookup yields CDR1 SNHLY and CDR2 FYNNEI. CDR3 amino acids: CASSLRTSGGAIAKNIQYF. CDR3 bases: TGTGCCAGCAGTCTTCGGACTAGCGGGGGGGCGATAGCCAAAAACATTCAGTACTTC.

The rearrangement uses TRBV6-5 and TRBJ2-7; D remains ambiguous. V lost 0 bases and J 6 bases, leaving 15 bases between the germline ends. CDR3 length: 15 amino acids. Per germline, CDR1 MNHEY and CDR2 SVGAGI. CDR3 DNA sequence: TGTGCCAGCAGTTACTCTTCAGGACCACTTCTCGAGCAGTACTTC. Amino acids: CASSYSSGPLLEQYF.

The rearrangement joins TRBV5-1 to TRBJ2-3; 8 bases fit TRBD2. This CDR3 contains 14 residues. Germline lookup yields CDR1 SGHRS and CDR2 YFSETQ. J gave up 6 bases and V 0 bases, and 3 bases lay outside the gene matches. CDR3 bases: TGCGCCAGCAGCTTGGCCAGCGGGGGTGATACGCAGTATTTT. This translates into CASSLASGGDTQYF.

CDR3 loop: CSVEDLAYEQYF. The CDR3, as DNA: TGCAGCGTTGAAGATCTTGCCTACGAGCAGTACTTC. The chain recombines TRBV29-1 with TRBJ2-7; no clear D gene. CDR3 length equals 12 residues. Per germline, CDR1 SQVTM and CDR2 ANQGSEA. Trimming left V 0 bases short and J 2 bases short, with 5 bases between.

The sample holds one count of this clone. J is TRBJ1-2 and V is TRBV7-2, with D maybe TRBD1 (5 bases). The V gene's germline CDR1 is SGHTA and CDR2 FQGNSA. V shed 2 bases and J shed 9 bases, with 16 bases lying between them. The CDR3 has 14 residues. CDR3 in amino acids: CASSLIPGGESYTF. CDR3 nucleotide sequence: TGTGCCAGCAGCTTAATTCCCGGGGGGGAGAGCTACACCTTC.

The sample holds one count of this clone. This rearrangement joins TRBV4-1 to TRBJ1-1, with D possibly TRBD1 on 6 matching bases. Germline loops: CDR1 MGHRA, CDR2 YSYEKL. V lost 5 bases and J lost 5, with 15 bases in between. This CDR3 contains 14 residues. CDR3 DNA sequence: TGCGCCAGCAGCTCACCCACAGGGAGGACTGAAGCTTTCTTT. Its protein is CASSSPTGRTEAFF.

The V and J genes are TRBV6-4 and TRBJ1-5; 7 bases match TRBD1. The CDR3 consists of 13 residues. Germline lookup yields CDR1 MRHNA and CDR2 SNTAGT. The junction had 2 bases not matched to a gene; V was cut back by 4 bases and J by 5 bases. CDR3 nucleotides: TGTGCCAGCAGTGCGACAGGGCATCAGCCCCAGCATTTT. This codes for CASSATGHQPQHF.

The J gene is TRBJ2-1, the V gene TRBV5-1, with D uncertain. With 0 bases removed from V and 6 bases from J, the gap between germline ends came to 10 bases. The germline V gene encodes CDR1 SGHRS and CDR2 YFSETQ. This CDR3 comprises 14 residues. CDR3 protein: CASSLELVGNEQFF. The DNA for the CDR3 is TGCGCCAGCAGCTTGGAATTGGTGGGCAATGAGCAGTTCTTC.

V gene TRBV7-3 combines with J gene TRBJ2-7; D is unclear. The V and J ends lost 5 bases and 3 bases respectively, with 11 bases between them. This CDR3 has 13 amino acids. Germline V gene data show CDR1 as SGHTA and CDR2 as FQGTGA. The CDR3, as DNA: TGTGCCAGCAGCGCCTTTGGCGGCTACGAGCAGTACTTC. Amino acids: CASSAFGGYEQYF. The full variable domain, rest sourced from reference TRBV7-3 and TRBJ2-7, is GAGVSQTPSNKVTEKGKYVELRCDPISGHTALYWYRQSLGQGPEFLIYFQGTGAADDSGLPNDRFFAVRPEGSVSTLKIQRTERGDSAVYLCASSAFGGYEQYFGPGTRLTVT.

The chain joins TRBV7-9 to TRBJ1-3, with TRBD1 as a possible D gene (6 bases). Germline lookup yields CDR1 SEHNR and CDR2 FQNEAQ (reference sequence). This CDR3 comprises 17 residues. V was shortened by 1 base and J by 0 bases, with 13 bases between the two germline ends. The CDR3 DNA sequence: TGTGCCAGCAGCTTAGGGTCAGGGGTCCGCTCTGGAAACACCATATATTTT. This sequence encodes CASSLGSGVRSGNTIYF. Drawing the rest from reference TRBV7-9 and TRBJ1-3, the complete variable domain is DTGVSQNPRHKITKRGQNVTFRCDPISEHNRLYWYRQTLGQGPEFLTYFQNEAQLEKSRLLSDRFSAERPKGSFSTLEIQRTEQGDSAMYLCASSLGSGVRSGNTIYFGEGSWLTVV.

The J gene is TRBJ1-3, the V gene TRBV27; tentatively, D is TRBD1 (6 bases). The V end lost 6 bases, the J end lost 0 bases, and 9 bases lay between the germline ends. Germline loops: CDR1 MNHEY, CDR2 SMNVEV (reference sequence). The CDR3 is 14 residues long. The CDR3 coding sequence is TGTGCCAGCAGGAAACAGGGCTCTGGAAACACCATATATTTT. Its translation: CASRKQGSGNTIYF.

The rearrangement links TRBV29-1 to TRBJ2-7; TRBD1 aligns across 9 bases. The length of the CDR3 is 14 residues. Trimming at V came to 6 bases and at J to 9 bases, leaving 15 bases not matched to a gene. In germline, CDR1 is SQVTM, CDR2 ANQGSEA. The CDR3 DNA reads TGCAGCGTCGGTCGGGACAGGGACTACGGTGGGCAGTACTTC. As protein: CSVGRDRDYGGQYF.

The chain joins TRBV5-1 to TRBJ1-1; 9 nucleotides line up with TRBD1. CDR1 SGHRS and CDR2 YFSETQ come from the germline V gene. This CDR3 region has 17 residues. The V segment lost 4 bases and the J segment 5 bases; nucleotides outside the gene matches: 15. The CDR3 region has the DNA TGCGCCAGCAGCCCGATCCATCACAGGGGGCGTCGGACTGAAGCTTTCTTT. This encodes CASSPIHHRGRRTEAFF.

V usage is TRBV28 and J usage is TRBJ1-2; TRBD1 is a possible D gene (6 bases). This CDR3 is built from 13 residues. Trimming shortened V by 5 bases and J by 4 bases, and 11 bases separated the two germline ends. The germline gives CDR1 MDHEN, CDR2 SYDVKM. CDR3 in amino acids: CASSLRGSYGYTF. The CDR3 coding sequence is TGTGCCAGCAGTCTCAGGGGCTCCTATGGCTACACCTTC.

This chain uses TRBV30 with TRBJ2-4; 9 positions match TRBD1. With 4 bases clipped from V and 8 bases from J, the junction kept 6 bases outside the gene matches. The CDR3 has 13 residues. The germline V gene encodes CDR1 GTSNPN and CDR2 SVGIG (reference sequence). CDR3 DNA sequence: TGTGCCTGGAAGGGGACAGGGAGGGACATTCAGTACTTC. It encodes CAWKGTGRDIQYF.

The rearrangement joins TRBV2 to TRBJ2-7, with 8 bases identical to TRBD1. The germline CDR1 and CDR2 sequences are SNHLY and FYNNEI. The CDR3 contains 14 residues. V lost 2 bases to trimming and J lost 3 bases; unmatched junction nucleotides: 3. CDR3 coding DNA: TGTGCCAGCAGTGAACAGGGGGCGGGCTACGAGCAGTACTTC. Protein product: CASSEQGAGYEQYF.

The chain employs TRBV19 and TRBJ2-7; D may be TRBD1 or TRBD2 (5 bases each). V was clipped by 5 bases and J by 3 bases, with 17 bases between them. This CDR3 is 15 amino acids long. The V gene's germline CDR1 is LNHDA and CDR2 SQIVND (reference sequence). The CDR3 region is CASSPLTGGSYEQYF. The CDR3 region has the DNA TGTGCCAGTAGTCCCCTCACAGGTGGGAGCTACGAGCAGTACTTC.

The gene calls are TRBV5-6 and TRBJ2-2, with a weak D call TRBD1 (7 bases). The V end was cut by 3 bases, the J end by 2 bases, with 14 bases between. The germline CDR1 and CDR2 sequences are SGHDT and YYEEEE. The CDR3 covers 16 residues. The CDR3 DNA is TGTGCCAGCAGCTGGCAGGGGGAGGTCAACACCGGGGAGCTGTTTTTT. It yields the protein CASSWQGEVNTGELFF.

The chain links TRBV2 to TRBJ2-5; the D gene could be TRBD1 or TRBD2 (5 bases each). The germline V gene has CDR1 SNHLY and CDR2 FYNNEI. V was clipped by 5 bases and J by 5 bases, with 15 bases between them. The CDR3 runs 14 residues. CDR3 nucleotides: TGTGCCAGCAGTCGGGACGGCCAAGGGGAGACCCAGTACTTC. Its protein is CASSRDGQGETQYF.

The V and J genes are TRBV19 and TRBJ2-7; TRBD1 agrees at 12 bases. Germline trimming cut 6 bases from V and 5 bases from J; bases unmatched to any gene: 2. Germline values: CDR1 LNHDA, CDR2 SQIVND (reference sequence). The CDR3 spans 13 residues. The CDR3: CASRGTGGNEQYF. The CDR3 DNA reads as TGTGCCAGTAGGGGGACAGGGGGCAACGAGCAGTACTTC.

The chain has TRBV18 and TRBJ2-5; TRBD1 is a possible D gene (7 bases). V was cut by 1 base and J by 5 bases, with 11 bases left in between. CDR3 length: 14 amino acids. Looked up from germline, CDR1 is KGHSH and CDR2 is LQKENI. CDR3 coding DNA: TGTGCCAGCTCACCACTCCCAGGGGGGGAGACCCAGTACTTC. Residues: CASSPLPGGETQYF.

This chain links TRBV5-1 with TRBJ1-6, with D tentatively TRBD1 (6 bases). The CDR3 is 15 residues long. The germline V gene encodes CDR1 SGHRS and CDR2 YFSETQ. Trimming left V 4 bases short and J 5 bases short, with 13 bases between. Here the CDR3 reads CASSPQNRDNSPLHF. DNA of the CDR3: TGCGCCAGCAGCCCACAAAACAGGGATAATTCACCCCTCCACTTT. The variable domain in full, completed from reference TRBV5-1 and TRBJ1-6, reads KAGVTQTPRYLIKTRGQQVTLSCSPISGHRSVSWYQQTPGQGLQFLFEYFSETQRNKGNFPGRFSGRQFSNSRSEMNVSTLELGDSALYLCASSPQNRDNSPLHFGNGTRLTVT.